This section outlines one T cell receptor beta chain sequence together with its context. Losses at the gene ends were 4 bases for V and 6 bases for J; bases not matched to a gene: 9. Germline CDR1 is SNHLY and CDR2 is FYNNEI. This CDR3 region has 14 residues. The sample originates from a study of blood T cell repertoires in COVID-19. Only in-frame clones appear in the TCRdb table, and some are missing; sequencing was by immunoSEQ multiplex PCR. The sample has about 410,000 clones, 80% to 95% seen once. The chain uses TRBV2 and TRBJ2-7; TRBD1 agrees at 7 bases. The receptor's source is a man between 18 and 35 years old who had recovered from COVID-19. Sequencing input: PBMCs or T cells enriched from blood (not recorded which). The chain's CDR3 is CASSGNRGQPEQYF. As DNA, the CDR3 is TGTGCCAGCAGTGGAAATAGGGGGCAGCCCGAGCAGTACTTC.